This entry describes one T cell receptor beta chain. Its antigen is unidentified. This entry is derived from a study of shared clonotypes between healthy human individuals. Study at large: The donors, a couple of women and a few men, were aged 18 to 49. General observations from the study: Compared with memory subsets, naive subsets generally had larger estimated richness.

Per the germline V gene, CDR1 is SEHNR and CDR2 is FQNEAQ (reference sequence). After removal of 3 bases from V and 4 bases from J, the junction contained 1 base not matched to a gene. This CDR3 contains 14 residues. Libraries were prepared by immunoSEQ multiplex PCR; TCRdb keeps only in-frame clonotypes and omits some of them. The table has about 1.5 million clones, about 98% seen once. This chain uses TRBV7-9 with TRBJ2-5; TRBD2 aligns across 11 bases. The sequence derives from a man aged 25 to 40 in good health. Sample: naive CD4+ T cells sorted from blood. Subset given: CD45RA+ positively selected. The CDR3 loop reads CASSLGLAAETQYF. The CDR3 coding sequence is TGTGCCAGCAGCTTGGGACTAGCGGCAGAGACCCAGTACTTC.